This T cell receptor (beta chain) emerged from a study of post-analysis software for immune sequencing data. CDR3 length: 15 residues. The V gene lost 5 bases and the J gene lost 3 bases, with 20 bases spanning the gap. CDR1 and CDR2 from the germline V gene are DFQATT and SNEGSKA (reference sequence). Findings and limits, study-wide: With TRBV5-6, TRBV5-1 and TRBV20-1 included, about 5 TRBV segments were more frequent in patients than in controls.

cDNA libraries for TCR beta contained unique molecular identifiers. Input amounts of roughly 0.85 to 10 million T cells were used. These gave around 500,000 cDNA molecules, so each molecule approximated one T cell. TCRdb fed the PCR reads into MiXCR, producing one record per CDR3 protein. Here the sample spans 350,000 to 450,000 distinct CDR3 sequences, roughly 38% being singletons. A note on this clonotype: The antigen remains unidentified.

The sequenced material came from blood. The V and J genes are TRBV20-1 and TRBJ2-7; D call uncertain. This TCR was sampled from a girl aged 5-17 years with multiple sclerosis. For the CDR3, the DNA is TGCAGTGCTCCAGAAGACCGGCGGAGTGGCTACGAGCAGTACTTC. This translates into CSAPEDRRSGYEQYF.